The sequence of this T cell receptor beta chain was determined in a study of T cell responses to AZD1222 COVID-19 vaccine. Profiled with immunoSEQ multiplex PCR; TCRdb holds only in-frame clones, not every one. The sample yields tens of thousands of clones, 80% to 90% seen once. Study conclusions and caveats: Only five or six AZD1222 recipients were seropositive at baseline.

V was cut by 0 bases and J by 0 bases, with 12 bases left in between. CDR1 is LGHNA and CDR2 is YNFKEQ in the germline V gene. The CDR3 covers 17 residues. For this clone: Its antigen is not identified.

The chain has TRBV4-2 and TRBJ2-1; D tentatively fits TRBD1 or TRBD2 (5 bases each). The sequence came from an adult in good health. The sample here was peripheral blood, taken on day 0 of AZD1222 vaccination. The CDR3 is CASSQEGLGSSYNEQFF. Written as DNA, the CDR3 is TGTGCCAGCAGCCAAGAGGGGCTAGGGAGCTCCTACAATGAGCAGTTCTTC.